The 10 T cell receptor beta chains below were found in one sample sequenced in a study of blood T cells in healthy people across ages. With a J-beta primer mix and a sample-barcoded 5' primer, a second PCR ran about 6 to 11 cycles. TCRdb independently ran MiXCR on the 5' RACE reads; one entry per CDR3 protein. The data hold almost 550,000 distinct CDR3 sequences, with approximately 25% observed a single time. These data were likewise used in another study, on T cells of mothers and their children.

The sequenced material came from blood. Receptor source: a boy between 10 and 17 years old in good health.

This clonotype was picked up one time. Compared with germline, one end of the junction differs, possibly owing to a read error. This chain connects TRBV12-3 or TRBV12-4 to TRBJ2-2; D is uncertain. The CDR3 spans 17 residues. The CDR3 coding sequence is TGCGCCAGCAGTTGGGGTTCCCGGACCGCGAACACCGGGGAGCTGTTTTTT. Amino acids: CASSWGSRTANTGELFF.

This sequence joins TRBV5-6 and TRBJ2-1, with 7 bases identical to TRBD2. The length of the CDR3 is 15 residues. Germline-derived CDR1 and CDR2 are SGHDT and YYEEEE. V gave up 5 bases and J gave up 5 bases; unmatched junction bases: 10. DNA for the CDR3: TGTGCCAGCAGTCCCGCACAGCGGGGCGACAATGAGCAGTTCTTC. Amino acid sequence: CASSPAQRGDNEQFF.

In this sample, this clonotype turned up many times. The CDR3 nucleotides are TGTGCCAGCAGCTCCTACCTCCTCACAGATACGCAGTATTTT. This translates into CASSSYLLTDTQYF. V usage is TRBV7-2 and J usage is TRBJ2-3; D gene ambiguous. V gave up 4 bases and J gave up 2 bases, with 10 bases separating them. Per the germline V gene, CDR1 is SGHTA and CDR2 is FQGNSA. CDR3 length: 14 amino acids.

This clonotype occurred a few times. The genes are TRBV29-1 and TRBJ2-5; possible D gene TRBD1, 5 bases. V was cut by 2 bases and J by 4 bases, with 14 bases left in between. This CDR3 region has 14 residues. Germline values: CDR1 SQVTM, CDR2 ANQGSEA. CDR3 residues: CSVELRGARETQYF. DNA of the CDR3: TGCAGCGTTGAATTAAGGGGCGCCAGAGAGACCCAGTACTTC.

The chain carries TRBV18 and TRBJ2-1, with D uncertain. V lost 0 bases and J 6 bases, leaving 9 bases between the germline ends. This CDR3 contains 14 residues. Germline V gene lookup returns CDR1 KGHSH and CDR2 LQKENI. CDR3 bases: TGTGCCAGCTCACCACCTATGCCCCCCAATGAGCAGTTCTTC. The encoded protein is CASSPPMPPNEQFF.

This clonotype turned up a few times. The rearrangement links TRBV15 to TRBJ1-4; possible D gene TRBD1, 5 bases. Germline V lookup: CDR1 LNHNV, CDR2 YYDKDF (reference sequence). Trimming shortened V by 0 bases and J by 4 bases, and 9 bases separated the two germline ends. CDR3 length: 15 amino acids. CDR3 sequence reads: CATSRDRQLNEKLFF. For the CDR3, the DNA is TGTGCCACCAGCAGAGATCGACAGCTTAATGAAAAACTGTTTTTT.

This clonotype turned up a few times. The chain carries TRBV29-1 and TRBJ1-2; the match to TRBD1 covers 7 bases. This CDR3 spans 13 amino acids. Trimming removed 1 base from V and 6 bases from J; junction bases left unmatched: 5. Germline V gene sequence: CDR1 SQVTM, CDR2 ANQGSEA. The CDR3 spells CSVEGTGENGYTF. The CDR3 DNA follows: TGCAGCGTTGAAGGGACAGGTGAAAATGGCTACACCTTC.

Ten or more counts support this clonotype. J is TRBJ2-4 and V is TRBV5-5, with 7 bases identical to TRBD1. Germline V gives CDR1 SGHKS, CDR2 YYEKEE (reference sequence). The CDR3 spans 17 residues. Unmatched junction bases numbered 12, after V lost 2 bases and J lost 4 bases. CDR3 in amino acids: CASSFKGGRNLKNIQYF. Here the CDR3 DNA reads TGTGCCAGCAGCTTCAAAGGGGGCAGAAATCTAAAAAACATTCAGTACTTC.

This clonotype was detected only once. CDR3 DNA sequence: TGCGCCACCGCGCGAGTGACTTCTAGCACAGATACGCAGTATTTT. Encoded protein: CATARVTSSTDTQYF. V and J are TRBV4-1 and TRBJ2-3; no clear D. This CDR3 is 15 amino acids long. Trimming shortened V by 10 bases and J by 0 bases, and 17 bases separated the two germline ends. CDR1 is MGHRA and CDR2 is YSYEKL in the germline V gene.

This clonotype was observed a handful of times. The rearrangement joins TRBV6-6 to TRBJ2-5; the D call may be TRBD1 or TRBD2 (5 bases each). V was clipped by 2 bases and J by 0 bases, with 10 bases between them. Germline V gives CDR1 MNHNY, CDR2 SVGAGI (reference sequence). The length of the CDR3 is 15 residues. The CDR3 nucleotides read TGTGCCAGCAGTTACGGGACCCTGTACCAAGAGACCCAGTACTTC. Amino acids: CASSYGTLYQETQYF.